Listed below are T cell receptor beta chains from one sample, sequenced in a study of blood T cell repertoires in COVID-19. Assay: immunoSEQ multiplex PCR; the TCRdb copy retains only in-frame clones and omits some. This sample has approximately 270,000 clones, with about 85% found just once. Sequenced material: peripheral blood. The receptors derive from a man between 18 and 29 years old with active or convalescent COVID-19. Both conserved end residues are part of each CDR3.

CDR3 protein: CASSPGGGNQPQHF
V gene: TRBV6-2/TRBV6-3
CDR3 length: 14

CDR3 protein: CASSQDMPGAEAFF
V gene: TRBV4-1
CDR3 length: 14

CDR3 protein: CASSRDRAGRSPYEQYF
V gene: TRBV2
CDR3 length: 17

CDR3 protein: CASSFAQRNQPQHF
V gene: TRBV5-6
CDR3 length: 14

CDR3 protein: CASSFPGGEQYF
V gene: TRBV12-3/TRBV12-4
CDR3 length: 12

CDR3 protein: CASSLTGGSSGPTYNEQFF
V gene: TRBV7-3
CDR3 length: 19

CDR3 protein: CASSAASGSNEQFF
V gene: TRBV19
CDR3 length: 14

CDR3 protein: CASSESLMTGIGYTF
V gene: TRBV6-1
CDR3 length: 15

CDR3 protein: CASHTSGSTGELFF
V gene: TRBV5-1
CDR3 length: 14

CDR3 protein: CASSDQGNYGYTF
V gene: TRBV5-1
CDR3 length: 13

CDR3 protein: CASSIRDYGYTF
V gene: TRBV19
CDR3 length: 12

CDR3 protein: CASSRHGLAGGRNEQFF
V gene: TRBV3-1/TRBV3-2
CDR3 length: 17

CDR3 protein: CASSIRRTPGTEAFF
V gene: TRBV19
CDR3 length: 15

CDR3 protein: CASFPGLAGPSTDTQYF
V gene: TRBV27
CDR3 length: 17

CDR3 protein: CATSPGQGLPEAFF
V gene: TRBV7-9
CDR3 length: 14

CDR3 protein: CASSSRIGTVIYEQYF
V gene: TRBV27
CDR3 length: 16

CDR3 protein: CASSPLTGPNQPQHF
V gene: TRBV27
CDR3 length: 15

CDR3 protein: CASRAGTSLPYEQYF
V gene: TRBV3-1/TRBV3-2
CDR3 length: 15

CDR3 protein: CASSYGTGSFDEQFF
V gene: TRBV6-5
CDR3 length: 15

CDR3 protein: CASSSPGQGESQPQHF
V gene: TRBV28
CDR3 length: 16

CDR3 protein: CASSGARGENIQYF
V gene: TRBV9
CDR3 length: 14

CDR3 protein: CATPNNKDGYTF
V gene: TRBV28
CDR3 length: 12

CDR3 protein: CASSLVERRTDTQYF
V gene: TRBV7-2
CDR3 length: 15

CDR3 protein: CASSKQGEASPLHF
V gene: TRBV2
CDR3 length: 14

CDR3 protein: CASSFHLAGLTYEQYF
V gene: TRBV28
CDR3 length: 16